The present TCR beta chain was sequenced within a study of blood T cell repertoires in COVID-19. Study summary: Some COVID-19 samples were acute and others convalescent; all came from the United States, Italy and Spain. T cells, B-cell-depleted T cells, or PBMCs supplied cDNA or gDNA.

Under the authors' procedure: Reference gene primer amplification gave nucleated cell count estimates. Libraries were prepared by immunoSEQ multiplex PCR; TCRdb keeps only in-frame clonotypes and omits some of them. D and trimming were read from the DNA, whereas the V and J calls and clone size are those reported in that table. The table records 140,000 or so clones, approximately 85% of them present only once. V dropped 2 bases and J dropped 5; count of bases not matched to a gene: 5. CDR1 is SGHRS, CDR2 YFSETQ, per germline. The CDR3 has 14 residues. The V and J genes are TRBV5-1 and TRBJ2-5, with 8 bases lining up with TRBD1. The TCR originated in a woman older than 75 with acute or convalescent COVID-19. The sequenced sample was peripheral blood. CDR3 region: CASSFLTGEETQYF. As DNA, the CDR3 is TGCGCCAGCAGCTTCCTGACAGGGGAGGAGACCCAGTACTTC.